This T cell receptor beta chain was captured in a study of post-analysis software for immune sequencing data. Each TCR beta cDNA library carried unique molecular identifiers. MiXCR, run by TCRdb on the PCR reads, gives a single entry per CDR3 protein. The data hold over 150,000 distinct CDR3 sequences, with about 36% observed a single time. This CDR3 has 10 residues. V lost 6 bases to trimming and J lost 9 bases, with 7 bases between them. This chain joins TRBV12-3 or TRBV12-4 and TRBJ2-3; D gene ambiguous. The material was blood, obtained after autologous hematopoietic stem cell transplantation. This receptor was identified in a girl between 10 and 17 years old with multiple sclerosis. This CDR3 is CASSHSTQYF. Written as DNA, the CDR3 is TGTGCCAGCAGCCACAGCACGCAGTATTTT.